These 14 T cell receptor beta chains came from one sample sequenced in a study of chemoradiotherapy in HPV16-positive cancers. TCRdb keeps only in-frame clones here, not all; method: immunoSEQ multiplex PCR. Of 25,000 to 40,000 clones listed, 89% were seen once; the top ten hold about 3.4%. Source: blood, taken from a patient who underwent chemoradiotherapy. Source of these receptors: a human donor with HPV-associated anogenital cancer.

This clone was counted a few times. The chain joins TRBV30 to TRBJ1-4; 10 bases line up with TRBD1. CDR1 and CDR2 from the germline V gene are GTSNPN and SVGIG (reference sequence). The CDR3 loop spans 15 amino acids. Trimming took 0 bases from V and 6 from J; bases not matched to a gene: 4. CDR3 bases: TGTGCCTGGAGTGTAAAGGGGACAGGGGATGAAAAACTGTTTTTT. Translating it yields CAWSVKGTGDEKLFF.

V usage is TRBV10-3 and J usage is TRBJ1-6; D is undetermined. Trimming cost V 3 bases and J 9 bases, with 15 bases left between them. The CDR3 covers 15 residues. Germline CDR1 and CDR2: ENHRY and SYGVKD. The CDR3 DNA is TGTGCCATCAGTGATGGACTTCCGACGGGTTCACCCCTCCACTTT. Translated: CAISDGLPTGSPLHF.

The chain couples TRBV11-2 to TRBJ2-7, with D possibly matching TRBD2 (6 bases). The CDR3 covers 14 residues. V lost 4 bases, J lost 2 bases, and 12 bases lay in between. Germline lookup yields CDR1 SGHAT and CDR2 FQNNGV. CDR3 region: CASSSPGLPYEQYF. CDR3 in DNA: TGTGCCAGCAGCTCCCCGGGACTGCCCTACGAGCAGTACTTC.

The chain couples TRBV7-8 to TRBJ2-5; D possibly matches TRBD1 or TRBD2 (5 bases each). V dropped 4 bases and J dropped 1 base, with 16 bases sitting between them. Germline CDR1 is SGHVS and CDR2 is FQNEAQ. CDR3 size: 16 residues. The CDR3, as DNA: TGTGCCAGCAGCTCCCTGGGACCTCCGCCCCAAGAGACCCAGTACTTC. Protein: CASSSLGPPPQETQYF.

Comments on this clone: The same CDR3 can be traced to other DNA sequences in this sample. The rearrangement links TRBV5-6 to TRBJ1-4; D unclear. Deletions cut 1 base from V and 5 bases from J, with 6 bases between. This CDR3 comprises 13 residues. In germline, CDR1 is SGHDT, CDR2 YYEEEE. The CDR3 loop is CASSLRANEKLFF. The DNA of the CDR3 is TGTGCCAGCAGCTTGCGAGCCAATGAAAAACTGTTTTTT.

CDR3 loop: CASSPGPRYEQYF. DNA for the CDR3: TGTGCCAGCAGCCCAGGCCCACGTTACGAGCAGTACTTC. The chain recombines TRBV11-1 with TRBJ2-7; D is unclear. The CDR3 has 13 amino acids. Germline-derived CDR1 and CDR2 are SGHAT and FQDESV (reference sequence). Trimming took off 5 bases at V and 4 bases at J, with 12 bases between the two ends.

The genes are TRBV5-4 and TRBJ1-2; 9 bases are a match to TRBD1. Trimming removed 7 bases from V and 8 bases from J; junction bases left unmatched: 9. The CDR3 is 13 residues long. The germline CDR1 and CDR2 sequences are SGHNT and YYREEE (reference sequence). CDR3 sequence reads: CASALQGALGYTF. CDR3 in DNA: TGTGCCAGCGCTTTACAGGGGGCCCTAGGCTACACCTTC.

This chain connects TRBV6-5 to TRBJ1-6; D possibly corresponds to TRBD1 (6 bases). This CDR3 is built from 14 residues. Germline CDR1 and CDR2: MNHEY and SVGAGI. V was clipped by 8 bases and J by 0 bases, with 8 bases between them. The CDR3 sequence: CASQGSSYNSPLHF. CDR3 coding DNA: TGTGCCAGCCAGGGGAGCTCCTATAATTCACCCCTCCACTTT.

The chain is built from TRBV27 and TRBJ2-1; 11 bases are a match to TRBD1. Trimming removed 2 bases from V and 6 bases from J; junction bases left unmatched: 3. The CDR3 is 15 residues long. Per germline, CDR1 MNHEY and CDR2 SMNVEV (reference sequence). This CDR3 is CASSLRDRGSNEQFF. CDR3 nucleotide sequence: TGTGCCAGCAGTTTACGGGACAGGGGGAGCAATGAGCAGTTCTTC.

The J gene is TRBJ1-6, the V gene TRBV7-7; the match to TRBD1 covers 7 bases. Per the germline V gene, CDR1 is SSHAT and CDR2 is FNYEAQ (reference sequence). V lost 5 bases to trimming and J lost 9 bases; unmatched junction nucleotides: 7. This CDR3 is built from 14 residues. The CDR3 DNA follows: TGTGCCAGCAGCATAGGACAGGCCGGTTCACCCCTCCACTTT. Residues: CASSIGQAGSPLHF.

The CDR3 region is CASSERSSGETQYF. In DNA form, the CDR3 reads TGTGCCAGCTCAGAGAGGAGCTCCGGGGAGACCCAGTACTTC. The V gene is TRBV18, the J gene TRBJ2-5; unclear D gene. Per germline, CDR1 KGHSH and CDR2 LQKENI. The CDR3 has 14 amino acids. Trimming pared 5 bases from V and 5 bases from J, leaving 15 bases between.

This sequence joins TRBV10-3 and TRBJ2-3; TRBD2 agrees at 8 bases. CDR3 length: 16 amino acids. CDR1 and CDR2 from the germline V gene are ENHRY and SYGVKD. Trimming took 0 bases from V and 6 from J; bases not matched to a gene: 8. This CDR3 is CAISESTGGRADTQYF. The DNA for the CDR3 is TGTGCCATCAGTGAGTCTACGGGAGGGCGGGCGGATACGCAGTATTTT.

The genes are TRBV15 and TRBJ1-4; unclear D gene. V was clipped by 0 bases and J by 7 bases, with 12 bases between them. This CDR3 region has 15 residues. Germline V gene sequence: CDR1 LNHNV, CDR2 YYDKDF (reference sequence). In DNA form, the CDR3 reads TGTGCCACCAGCAGAGAGAGCGTGAAGGTTGAAAAACTGTTTTTT. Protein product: CATSRESVKVEKLFF.

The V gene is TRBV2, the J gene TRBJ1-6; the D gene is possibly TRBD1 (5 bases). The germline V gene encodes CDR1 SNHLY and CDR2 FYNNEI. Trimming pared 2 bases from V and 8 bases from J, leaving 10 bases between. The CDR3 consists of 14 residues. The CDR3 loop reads CASSERWGDSPLHF. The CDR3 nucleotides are TGTGCCAGCAGTGAAAGGTGGGGGGATTCACCCCTCCACTTT.